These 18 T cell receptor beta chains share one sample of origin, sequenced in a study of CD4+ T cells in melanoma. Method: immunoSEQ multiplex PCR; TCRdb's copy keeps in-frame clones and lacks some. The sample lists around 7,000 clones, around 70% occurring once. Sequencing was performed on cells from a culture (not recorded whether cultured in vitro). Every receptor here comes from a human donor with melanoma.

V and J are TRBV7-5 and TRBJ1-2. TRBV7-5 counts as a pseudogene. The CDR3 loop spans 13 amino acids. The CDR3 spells CARSWRGGHGYTF. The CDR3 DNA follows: TGTGCCAGAAGCTGGAGGGGGGGTCATGGCTACACCTTC.

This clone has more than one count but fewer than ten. CDR3 sequence (DNA): TGTGCCAGCAGTGAAAGCCAGGGTTACTACAATGAGCAGTTCTTC. It is translated as CASSESQGYYNEQFF. This chain connects TRBV2 to TRBJ2-1; D is possibly TRBD1 (5 bases). The CDR3 has 15 residues. Germline V gene sequence: CDR1 SNHLY, CDR2 FYNNEI. The V and J ends lost 2 bases and 3 bases respectively, with 11 bases between them.

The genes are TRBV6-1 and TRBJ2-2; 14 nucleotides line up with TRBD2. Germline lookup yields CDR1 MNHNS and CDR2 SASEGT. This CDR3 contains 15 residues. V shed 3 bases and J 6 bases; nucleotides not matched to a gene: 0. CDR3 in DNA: TGTGCCAGCAGTGAGACTAGCGGGGGGGCCGGGGAGCTGTTTTTT. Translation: CASSETSGGAGELFF.

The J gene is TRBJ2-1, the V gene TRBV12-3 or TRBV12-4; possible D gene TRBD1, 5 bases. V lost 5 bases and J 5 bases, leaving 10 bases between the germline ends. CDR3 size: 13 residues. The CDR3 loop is CASSPDSNNEQFF. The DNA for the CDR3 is TGTGCCAGCAGTCCTGACAGCAACAATGAGCAGTTCTTC.

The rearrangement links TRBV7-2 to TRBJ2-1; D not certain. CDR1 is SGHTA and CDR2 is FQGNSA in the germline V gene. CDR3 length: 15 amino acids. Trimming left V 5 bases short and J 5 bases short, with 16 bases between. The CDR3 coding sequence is TGTGCCAGCAGCCCTCAACTCAACCGGGACAATGAGCAGTTCTTC. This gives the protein CASSPQLNRDNEQFF. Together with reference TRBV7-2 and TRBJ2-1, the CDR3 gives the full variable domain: GAGVSQSPSNKVTEKGKDVELRCDPISGHTALYWYRQSLGQGLEFLIYFQGNSAPDKSGLPSDRFSAERTGGSVSTLTIQRTQQEDSAVYLCASSPQLNRDNEQFFGPGTRLTVL.

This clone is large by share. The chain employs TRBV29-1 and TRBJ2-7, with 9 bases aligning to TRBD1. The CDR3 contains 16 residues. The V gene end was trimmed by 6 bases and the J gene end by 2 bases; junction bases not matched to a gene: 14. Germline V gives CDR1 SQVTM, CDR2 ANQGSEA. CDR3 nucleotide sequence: TGCAGCGTGATGCATTCGGGACAGGGTACCCCCTACGAGCAGTACTTC. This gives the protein CSVMHSGQGTPYEQYF.

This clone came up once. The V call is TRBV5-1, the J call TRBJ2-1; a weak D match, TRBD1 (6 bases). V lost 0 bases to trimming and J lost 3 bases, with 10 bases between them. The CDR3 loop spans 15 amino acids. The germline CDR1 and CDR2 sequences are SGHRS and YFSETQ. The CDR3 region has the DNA TGCGCCAGCAGCTTGGAGGACAGAAACTACAATGAGCAGTTCTTC. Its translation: CASSLEDRNYNEQFF.

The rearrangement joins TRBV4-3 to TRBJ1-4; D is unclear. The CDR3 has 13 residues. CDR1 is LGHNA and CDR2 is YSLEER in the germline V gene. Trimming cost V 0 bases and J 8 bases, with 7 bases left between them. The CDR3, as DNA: TGCGCCAGCAGCCAAGACAACGGAGAAAAACTGTTTTTT. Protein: CASSQDNGEKLFF.

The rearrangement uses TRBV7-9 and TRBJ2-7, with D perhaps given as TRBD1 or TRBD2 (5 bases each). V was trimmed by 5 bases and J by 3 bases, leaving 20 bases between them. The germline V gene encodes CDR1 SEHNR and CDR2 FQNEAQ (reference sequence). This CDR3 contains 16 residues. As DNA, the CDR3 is TGTGCCAGCAGCGCGCCAATACGGGACCCCGACTACGAGCAGTACTTC. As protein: CASSAPIRDPDYEQYF. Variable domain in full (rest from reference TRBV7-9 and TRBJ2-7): DTGVSQNPRHKITKRGQNVTFRCDPISEHNRLYWYRQTLGQGPEFLTYFQNEAQLEKSRLLSDRFSAERPKGSFSTLEIQRTEQGDSAMYLCASSAPIRDPDYEQYFGPGTRLTVT.

CDR3 amino acids: CASSQLIPGTPRYNEQFF. Written as DNA, the CDR3 is TGTGCCAGCAGCCAGTTAATACCCGGGACACCACGTTACAATGAGCAGTTCTTC. The chain uses TRBV3-1 (or the pseudogene TRBV3-2) and TRBJ2-1; D might be TRBD1 (6 bases). Germline V gives CDR1 LGHDT, CDR2 YNNKEL (reference sequence). With 3 bases removed from V and 4 bases from J, the gap between germline ends came to 22 bases. The length of the CDR3 is 18 residues.

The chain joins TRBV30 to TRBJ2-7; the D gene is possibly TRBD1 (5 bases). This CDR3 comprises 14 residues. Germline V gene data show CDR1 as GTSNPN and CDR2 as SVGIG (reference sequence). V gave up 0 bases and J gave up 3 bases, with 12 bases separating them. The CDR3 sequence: CAWSVRQGRYEQYF. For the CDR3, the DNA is TGTGCCTGGAGTGTACGTCAGGGTCGCTACGAGCAGTACTTC.

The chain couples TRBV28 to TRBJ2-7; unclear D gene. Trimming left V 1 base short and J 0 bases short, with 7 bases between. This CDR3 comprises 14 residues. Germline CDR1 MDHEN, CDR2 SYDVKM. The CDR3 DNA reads TGTGCCAGCAGTTTATTGGAAAGCTCCTACGAGCAGTACTTC. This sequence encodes CASSLLESSYEQYF.

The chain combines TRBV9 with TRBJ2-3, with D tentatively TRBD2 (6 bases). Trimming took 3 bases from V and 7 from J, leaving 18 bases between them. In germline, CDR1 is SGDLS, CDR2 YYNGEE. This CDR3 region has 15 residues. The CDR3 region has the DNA TGTGCCAGCAGCGCAACGGGACTTGCGGTATATACGCAGTATTTT. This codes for CASSATGLAVYTQYF.

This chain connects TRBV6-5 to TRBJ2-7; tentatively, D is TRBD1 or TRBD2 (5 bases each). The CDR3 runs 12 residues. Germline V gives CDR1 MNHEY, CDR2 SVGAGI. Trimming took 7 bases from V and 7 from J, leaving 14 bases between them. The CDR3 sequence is CASIWDRREQYF. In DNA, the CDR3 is TGTGCCAGCATATGGGACCGACGAGAGCAGTACTTC.

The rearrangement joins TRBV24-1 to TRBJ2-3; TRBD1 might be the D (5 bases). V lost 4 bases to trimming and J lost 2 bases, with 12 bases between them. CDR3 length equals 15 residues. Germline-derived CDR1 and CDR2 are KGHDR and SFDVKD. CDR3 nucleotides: TGTGCCACCAGTGAGGGCGACAGATTCACAGATACGCAGTATTTT. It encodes CATSEGDRFTDTQYF.

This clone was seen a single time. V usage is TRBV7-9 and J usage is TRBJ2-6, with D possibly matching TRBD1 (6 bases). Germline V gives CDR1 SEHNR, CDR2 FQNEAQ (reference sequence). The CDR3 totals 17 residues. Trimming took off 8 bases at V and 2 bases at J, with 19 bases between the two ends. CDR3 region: CASRGQQGSPGANVLTF. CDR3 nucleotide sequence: TGTGCCAGCCGCGGTCAACAGGGATCCCCTGGGGCCAACGTCCTGACTTTC.

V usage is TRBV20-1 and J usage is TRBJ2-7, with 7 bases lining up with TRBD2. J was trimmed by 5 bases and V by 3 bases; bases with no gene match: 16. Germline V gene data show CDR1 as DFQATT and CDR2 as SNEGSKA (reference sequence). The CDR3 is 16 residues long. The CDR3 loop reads CSASRRSGAGIDEQYF. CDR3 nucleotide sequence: TGCAGTGCTAGTCGCCGCTCCGGAGCGGGGATCGACGAGCAGTACTTC.

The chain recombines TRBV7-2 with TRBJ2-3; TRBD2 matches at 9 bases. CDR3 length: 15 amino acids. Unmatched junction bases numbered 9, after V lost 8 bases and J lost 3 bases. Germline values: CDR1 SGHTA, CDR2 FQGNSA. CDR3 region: CASRTGRGGTDTQYF. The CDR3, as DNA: TGTGCCAGCCGCACTGGGCGGGGGGGAACAGATACGCAGTATTTT. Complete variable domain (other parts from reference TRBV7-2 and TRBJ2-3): GAGVSQSPSNKVTEKGKDVELRCDPISGHTALYWYRQSLGQGLEFLIYFQGNSAPDKSGLPSDRFSAERTGGSVSTLTIQRTQQEDSAVYLCASRTGRGGTDTQYFGPGTRLTVL.